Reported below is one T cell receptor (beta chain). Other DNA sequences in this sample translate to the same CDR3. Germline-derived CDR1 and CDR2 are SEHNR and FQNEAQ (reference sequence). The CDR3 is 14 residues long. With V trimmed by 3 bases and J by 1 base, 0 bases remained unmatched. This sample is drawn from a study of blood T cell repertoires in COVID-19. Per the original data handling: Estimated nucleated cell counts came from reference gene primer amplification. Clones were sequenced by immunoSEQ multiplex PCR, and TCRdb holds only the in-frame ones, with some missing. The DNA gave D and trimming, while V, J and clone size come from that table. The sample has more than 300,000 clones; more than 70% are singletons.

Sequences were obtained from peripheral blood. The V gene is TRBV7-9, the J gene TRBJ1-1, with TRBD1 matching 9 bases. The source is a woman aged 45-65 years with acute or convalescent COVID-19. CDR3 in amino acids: CASSLGQGNTEAFF. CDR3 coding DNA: TGTGCCAGCAGCTTGGGACAGGGGAACACTGAAGCTTTCTTT.